This is a list of T cell receptor beta chains from one sample in a study of blood T cell repertoires in COVID-19. Clones were read by immunoSEQ multiplex PCR, and TCRdb kept only the in-frame ones, dropping some. The sample has 250,000 to 350,000 clones, roughly 90% seen once. Sample: peripheral blood. The source of these receptors is a woman aged 30 to 39 with COVID-19, enrolled during active disease. Both conserved end residues are part of each CDR3. The order of the fields is J gene, V gene, clone size, D gene, CDR3 protein, CDR3 DNA. A D gene is named only where the DNA matches it firmly. Some rows mark clone size as missing; the rest say once, few, many or name a class of expanded clone.

j_call: TRBJ2-2
v_call: TRBV6-5
clone_size: few
d_call: .
cdr3_aa: CASSRDTGELFF
cdr3_nt: TGTGCCAGCAGCAGGGACACCGGGGAGCTGTTTTTT

j_call: TRBJ2-5
v_call: TRBV27
clone_size: .
d_call: TRBD2
cdr3_aa: CASSFSGKKTQYF
cdr3_nt: TGTGCCAGCAGCTTTAGCGGGAAAAAGACCCAGTACTTC

j_call: TRBJ2-7
v_call: TRBV9
clone_size: .
d_call: TRBD2
cdr3_aa: CASSQGGTYEQYF
cdr3_nt: TGTGCCAGCAGCCAGGGAGGGACCTACGAGCAGTACTTC

j_call: TRBJ2-5
v_call: TRBV11-2
clone_size: once
d_call: .
cdr3_aa: CASSFLTVTYF
cdr3_nt: TGTGCCAGCAGCTTTTTGACAGTGACGTACTTC

j_call: TRBJ2-7
v_call: TRBV21-1
clone_size: .
d_call: .
cdr3_aa: CASSPPLDREGRYEQYF
cdr3_nt: TGTGCCAGCAGCCCTCCCCTGGACAGGGAGGGTCGCTACGAGCAGTACTTC

j_call: TRBJ2-5
v_call: TRBV24-1
clone_size: .
d_call: .
cdr3_aa: CATSDSETQYF
cdr3_nt: TGTGCCACCAGTGATTCGGAGACCCAGTACTTC

j_call: TRBJ1-1
v_call: TRBV6-5
clone_size: .
d_call: .
cdr3_aa: CASSYSSGDTEAFF
cdr3_nt: TGTGCCAGCAGTTACTCCTCAGGGGACACTGAAGCTTTCTTT

j_call: TRBJ2-1
v_call: TRBV10-3
clone_size: .
d_call: TRBD2
cdr3_aa: CAMGLAGPYNEQFF
cdr3_nt: TGTGCCATGGGACTAGCGGGGCCTTACAATGAGCAGTTCTTC

j_call: TRBJ1-5
v_call: TRBV19
clone_size: .
d_call: .
cdr3_aa: CASSLQDNQPQHF
cdr3_nt: TGTGCCAGTAGTCTACAGGACAATCAGCCCCAGCATTTT

j_call: TRBJ2-7
v_call: TRBV4-1
clone_size: .
d_call: .
cdr3_aa: CASSQDPRYEQYF
cdr3_nt: TGCGCCAGCAGCCAAGATCCCCGGTACGAGCAGTACTTC

j_call: TRBJ2-7
v_call: TRBV2
clone_size: .
d_call: TRBD2
cdr3_aa: CASSASGSWYEQYF
cdr3_nt: TGTGCCAGCAGTGCTAGCGGGAGTTGGTACGAGCAGTACTTC

j_call: TRBJ2-1
v_call: TRBV27
clone_size: .
d_call: .
cdr3_aa: CASSLLAASSYNEQFF
cdr3_nt: TGTGCCAGCAGTTTATTGGCGGCGAGCTCCTACAATGAGCAGTTCTTC

j_call: TRBJ2-6
v_call: TRBV7-2
clone_size: .
d_call: .
cdr3_aa: CASSFNSGVHPGANVLTF
cdr3_nt: TGTGCCAGCAGCTTCAATTCAGGGGTCCACCCTGGGGCCAACGTCCTGACTTTC

j_call: TRBJ2-1
v_call: TRBV27
clone_size: .
d_call: .
cdr3_aa: CASSFLGASIEFF
cdr3_nt: TGTGCCAGCAGTTTCCTGGGGGCCTCAATAGAGTTCTTC

j_call: TRBJ2-7
v_call: TRBV7-3
clone_size: .
d_call: .
cdr3_aa: CASSSPTGISYEQYF
cdr3_nt: TGTGCCAGCAGCTCACCGACAGGTATTTCCTACGAGCAGTACTTC

j_call: TRBJ2-2
v_call: TRBV5-1
clone_size: .
d_call: TRBD2
cdr3_aa: CASSLGTIGAGELFF
cdr3_nt: TGCGCCAGCAGCCTAGGGACTATTGGGGCCGGGGAGCTGTTTTTT

j_call: TRBJ2-2
v_call: TRBV9
clone_size: .
d_call: .
cdr3_aa: CASSVAGSLNTGELFF
cdr3_nt: TGTGCCAGCAGCGTAGCGGGTAGCTTGAACACCGGGGAGCTGTTTTTT

j_call: TRBJ2-4
v_call: TRBV5-8
clone_size: .
d_call: TRBD2
cdr3_aa: CASSLVGGVNIQYF
cdr3_nt: TGTGCCAGCAGCTTGGTGGGAGGGGTAAACATTCAGTACTTC

j_call: TRBJ1-5
v_call: TRBV15
clone_size: .
d_call: .
cdr3_aa: CATSRDGQAPGHF
cdr3_nt: TGTGCCACCAGCAGAGATGGCCAGGCCCCCGGGCATTTT

j_call: TRBJ2-3
v_call: TRBV13
clone_size: .
d_call: .
cdr3_aa: CASSLTLGPKSDTQYF
cdr3_nt: TGTGCCAGCAGCTTAACCTTGGGGCCTAAATCGGATACGCAGTATTTT

j_call: TRBJ1-2
v_call: TRBV20-1
clone_size: once
d_call: TRBD1
cdr3_aa: CSASMTGNYGYTF
cdr3_nt: TGCAGTGCTAGTATGACAGGGAACTATGGCTACACCTTC

j_call: TRBJ2-1
v_call: TRBV19
clone_size: .
d_call: TRBD2
cdr3_aa: CATAGTSGYNEQFF
cdr3_nt: TGTGCCACCGCCGGGACTAGCGGTTACAATGAGCAGTTCTTC

j_call: TRBJ1-6
v_call: TRBV18
clone_size: .
d_call: .
cdr3_aa: CASSSTASPYNSPLHF
cdr3_nt: TGTGCCAGCTCATCCACAGCCTCTCCCTATAATTCACCCCTCCACTTT

j_call: TRBJ2-7
v_call: TRBV5-4
clone_size: .
d_call: TRBD2
cdr3_aa: CASSPGTSLGEQYF
cdr3_nt: TGTGCCAGCAGCCCGGGGACTAGTCTCGGCGAGCAGTACTTC

j_call: TRBJ1-2
v_call: TRBV2
clone_size: .
d_call: .
cdr3_aa: CASSYKTGTANGYTF
cdr3_nt: TGTGCCAGCAGTTATAAGACAGGAACTGCGAATGGCTACACCTTC

j_call: TRBJ1-2
v_call: TRBV2
clone_size: .
d_call: TRBD1
cdr3_aa: CASRGDRGSSYTF
cdr3_nt: TGTGCCAGCAGGGGGGACAGGGGGAGTAGCTACACCTTC

j_call: TRBJ2-7
v_call: TRBV30
clone_size: .
d_call: TRBD1
cdr3_aa: CAWSVGGTYEQYF
cdr3_nt: TGTGCCTGGAGTGTAGGGGGCACCTACGAGCAGTACTTC

j_call: TRBJ2-5
v_call: TRBV3-1/TRBV3-2
clone_size: .
d_call: .
cdr3_aa: CASSPPIPPETQYF
cdr3_nt: TGTGCCAGCAGCCCCCCAATTCCCCCCGAGACCCAGTACTTC

j_call: TRBJ2-5
v_call: TRBV7-3
clone_size: .
d_call: .
cdr3_aa: CASSLTSLETQYF
cdr3_nt: TGTGCCAGCAGCTTAACGTCCTTAGAGACCCAGTACTTC

j_call: TRBJ2-6
v_call: TRBV19
clone_size: .
d_call: .
cdr3_aa: CASSARRSGANVLTF
cdr3_nt: TGTGCCAGTAGTGCCAGGCGCTCTGGGGCCAACGTCCTGACTTTC

j_call: TRBJ1-4
v_call: TRBV6-5
clone_size: once
d_call: .
cdr3_aa: CASSYSRVGEKLFF
cdr3_nt: TGTGCCAGCAGTTACTCCAGGGTAGGAGAAAAACTGTTTTTT

j_call: TRBJ2-7
v_call: TRBV5-5
clone_size: .
d_call: .
cdr3_aa: CASSPGVRGSYEQYF
cdr3_nt: TGTGCCAGCAGCCCAGGGGTCAGGGGCTCCTACGAGCAGTACTTC

j_call: TRBJ2-2
v_call: TRBV7-6
clone_size: .
d_call: TRBD1
cdr3_aa: CASSLRGLVAGELFF
cdr3_nt: TGTGCCAGCAGCTTGAGGGGGCTAGTAGCCGGGGAGCTGTTTTTT

j_call: TRBJ1-3
v_call: TRBV5-1
clone_size: .
d_call: .
cdr3_aa: CASSLGENNSGNTIYF
cdr3_nt: TGCGCCAGCAGCTTGGGGGAGAATAACTCTGGAAACACCATATATTTT

j_call: TRBJ1-5
v_call: TRBV6-5
clone_size: .
d_call: TRBD1
cdr3_aa: CASSLGQGNQPQHF
cdr3_nt: TGTGCCAGCAGTTTAGGACAGGGCAATCAGCCCCAGCATTTT

j_call: TRBJ2-1
v_call: TRBV11-2
clone_size: .
d_call: .
cdr3_aa: CASSLGWDLKQFF
cdr3_nt: TGTGCCAGCAGCTTGGGGTGGGACTTGAAGCAGTTCTTC

j_call: TRBJ2-3
v_call: TRBV7-3
clone_size: .
d_call: .
cdr3_aa: CASSSLGDTQYF
cdr3_nt: TGTGCCAGCAGCTCCCTCGGGGATACGCAGTATTTT

j_call: TRBJ1-5
v_call: TRBV27
clone_size: .
d_call: TRBD1
cdr3_aa: CASTGGESNQPQHF
cdr3_nt: TGTGCCAGCACAGGGGGCGAAAGCAATCAGCCCCAGCATTTT

j_call: TRBJ2-7
v_call: TRBV3-1/TRBV3-2
clone_size: .
d_call: .
cdr3_aa: CASSQDRRQSYEQYF
cdr3_nt: TGTGCCAGCAGCCAAGATCGGAGACAGTCCTACGAGCAGTACTTC

j_call: TRBJ2-7
v_call: TRBV4-1
clone_size: once
d_call: .
cdr3_aa: CASSQGGQGLLYEQYF
cdr3_nt: TGCGCCAGCAGCCAAGGAGGGCAGGGGCTTTTATACGAGCAGTACTTC

j_call: TRBJ1-2
v_call: TRBV24-1
clone_size: once
d_call: .
cdr3_aa: CATSEAGLNYGYTF
cdr3_nt: TGTGCCACCAGTGAAGCAGGGCTAAACTATGGCTACACCTTC

j_call: TRBJ1-6
v_call: TRBV4-1
clone_size: .
d_call: TRBD1
cdr3_aa: CASSPLPTGAGGSPLHF
cdr3_nt: TGCGCCAGCAGCCCCCTCCCGACAGGGGCTGGCGGTTCACCCCTCCACTTT

j_call: TRBJ1-4
v_call: TRBV6-5
clone_size: .
d_call: .
cdr3_aa: CASSPGSEKLFF
cdr3_nt: TGTGCCAGCAGTCCCGGTAGTGAAAAACTGTTTTTT

j_call: TRBJ1-5
v_call: TRBV19
clone_size: .
d_call: TRBD1
cdr3_aa: CASSTDRGRGQPQHF
cdr3_nt: TGTGCCAGTAGTACCGACAGGGGGCGAGGGCAGCCCCAGCATTTT

j_call: TRBJ1-2
v_call: TRBV5-1
clone_size: .
d_call: TRBD1
cdr3_aa: CASSLAGTGGGYTF
cdr3_nt: TGCGCCAGCAGCTTGGCCGGGACAGGGGGTGGCTACACCTTC

j_call: TRBJ1-3
v_call: TRBV15
clone_size: .
d_call: TRBD1
cdr3_aa: CATSRDQGAAGNTIYF
cdr3_nt: TGTGCCACCAGCAGAGATCAGGGGGCGGCTGGAAACACCATATATTTT

j_call: TRBJ2-7
v_call: TRBV6-2/TRBV6-3
clone_size: .
d_call: TRBD1
cdr3_aa: CASSYSMAGGAYEQYF
cdr3_nt: TGTGCCAGCAGTTACAGTATGGCAGGGGGAGCCTACGAGCAGTACTTC

j_call: TRBJ2-7
v_call: TRBV14
clone_size: .
d_call: TRBD1
cdr3_aa: CASSQLDRVRPYEQYF
cdr3_nt: TGTGCCAGCAGCCAGCTGGACAGGGTTAGACCCTACGAGCAGTACTTC

j_call: TRBJ2-7
v_call: TRBV4-1
clone_size: .
d_call: TRBD1
cdr3_aa: CASSRRGQDNYEQYF
cdr3_nt: TGCGCCAGCAGCCGAAGAGGACAGGACAACTACGAGCAGTACTTC

j_call: TRBJ2-5
v_call: TRBV1
clone_size: few
d_call: .
cdr3_aa: CTSPAIAGELKTQYF
cdr3_nt: TGCACCAGTCCGGCCATAGCGGGAGAATTGAAGACCCAGTACTTC

j_call: TRBJ1-3
v_call: TRBV29-1
clone_size: .
d_call: .
cdr3_aa: CSAKQGPGNTIYF
cdr3_nt: TGCAGCGCAAAACAGGGCCCTGGAAACACCATATATTTT

j_call: TRBJ2-2
v_call: TRBV4-3
clone_size: .
d_call: .
cdr3_aa: CASSSVPNTGELFF
cdr3_nt: TGCGCCAGCAGCTCAGTCCCGAACACCGGGGAGCTGTTTTTT

j_call: TRBJ1-4
v_call: TRBV4-1
clone_size: .
d_call: .
cdr3_aa: CASSQETLPREKLFF
cdr3_nt: TGCGCCAGCAGCCAGGAGACTCTTCCCCGGGAAAAACTGTTTTTT

j_call: TRBJ2-3
v_call: TRBV5-4
clone_size: .
d_call: TRBD1
cdr3_aa: CASSNGQGTDTQYF
cdr3_nt: TGTGCCAGCAGCAATGGACAGGGCACAGATACGCAGTATTTT